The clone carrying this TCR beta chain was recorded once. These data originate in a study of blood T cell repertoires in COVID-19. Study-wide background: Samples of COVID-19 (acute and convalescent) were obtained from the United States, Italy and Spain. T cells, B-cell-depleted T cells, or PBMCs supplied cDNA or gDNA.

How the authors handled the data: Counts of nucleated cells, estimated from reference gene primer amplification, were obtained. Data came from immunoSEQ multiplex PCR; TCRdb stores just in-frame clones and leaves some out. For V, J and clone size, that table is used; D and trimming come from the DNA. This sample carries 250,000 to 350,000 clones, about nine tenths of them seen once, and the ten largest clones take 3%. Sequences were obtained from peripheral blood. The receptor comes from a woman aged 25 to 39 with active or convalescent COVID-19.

CDR3 residues: CASSRNPTGSSTNEKLFF. The CDR3, as DNA: TGCGCCAGCAGCCGCAACCCGACAGGATCCTCAACTAATGAAAAACTGTTTTTT. The chain carries TRBV5-1 and TRBJ1-4; D possibly corresponds to TRBD1 (6 bases). The CDR3 runs 18 residues. In germline, CDR1 is SGHRS, CDR2 YFSETQ. V was cut by 4 bases and J by 0 bases, with 19 bases left in between.